The 21 T cell receptor beta chains below come from one sample, sequenced in a study of blood T cell repertoires in COVID-19. The repertoire was sequenced with immunoSEQ multiplex PCR; TCRdb's copy has only in-frame clones and lacks some. The data hold approximately 130,000 clones, with approximately 84% observed a single time. The sequenced sample was peripheral blood. The receptors derive from a human donor in a cohort sampled during active COVID-19.

J is TRBJ1-1 and V is TRBV21-1; the DNA was not compared with TRBD1, the D call given in the table. TRBV21-1 is described as a pseudogene. The CDR3 runs to 16 residues. CDR3 DNA sequence: TGTGCCAGCAGCCAGAGGGGCAGGGGGAAGAACACTGAAGCTTTCTTT. Translated, it gives CASSQRGRGKNTEAFF.

The J gene is TRBJ1-6, the V gene TRBV3-1 (or the pseudogene TRBV3-2); D perhaps matches TRBD1 (6 bases). CDR3 size: 14 residues. V was clipped by 1 base and J by 6 bases, with 7 bases between them. CDR1 and CDR2 (germline): LGHDT, YNNKEL (reference sequence). The chain's CDR3 is CASSQGTANSPLHF. CDR3 coding DNA: TGTGCCAGCAGCCAAGGGACAGCTAATTCACCCCTCCACTTT.

This chain connects TRBV7-9 to TRBJ1-5; D might be TRBD1 (6 bases). The V gene lost 5 bases and the J gene lost 2 bases, with 10 bases spanning the gap. Germline CDR1 SEHNR, CDR2 FQNEAQ (reference sequence). The CDR3 has 14 amino acids. CDR3 in DNA: TGTGCCAGCAGCCCGACAGGAGGCAATCAGCCCCAGCATTTT. Protein sequence: CASSPTGGNQPQHF.

CDR3 in amino acids: CASSDRTSGGADTQYF. The CDR3 DNA sequence: TGCGCCAGCAGCGACAGGACTAGCGGGGGGGCAGATACGCAGTATTTT. The chain has TRBV5-1 and TRBJ2-3; the match to TRBD2 covers 15 bases. Trimming at V came to 4 bases and at J to 4 bases, leaving 4 bases not matched to a gene. The CDR3 covers 16 residues. The germline gives CDR1 SGHRS, CDR2 YFSETQ.

V and J are TRBV3-1 (or the pseudogene TRBV3-2) and TRBJ1-1; TRBD1 aligns across 7 bases. The V and J ends lost 3 bases and 1 base, in that order; junction bases with no gene match: 11. CDR1 and CDR2 (germline): LGHDT, YNNKEL (reference sequence). The CDR3 runs 17 residues. The CDR3 here is CASSHIRDSEPNTEAFF. CDR3 nucleotides: TGTGCCAGCAGCCATATCCGGGACAGCGAGCCGAACACTGAAGCTTTCTTT.

This sequence joins TRBV6-7 and TRBJ2-7; 8 nucleotides line up with TRBD2. TRBV6-7 is reported as an ORF; its role is uncertain. CDR3 size: 14 residues. V was clipped by 9 bases and J by 6 bases; unmatched bases: 13. The CDR3 DNA is TGTGCCAGGGACCGGGGGGGGGCCCCAAGCGAGCAGTACTTC. Residues: CARDRGGAPSEQYF.

Only one count was recorded for this clone. The V call is TRBV30, the J call TRBJ1-2; D possibly corresponds to TRBD1 (6 bases). Germline V gives CDR1 GTSNPN, CDR2 SVGIG (reference sequence). The CDR3 loop spans 12 amino acids. Trimming cost V 4 bases and J 8 bases, with 14 bases left between them. The CDR3 here is CAWTPDRGGYTF. The CDR3 DNA reads TGTGCCTGGACCCCGGACAGAGGCGGCTACACCTTC. Based on the CDR3 plus reference TRBV30 and TRBJ1-2, the full variable domain is SQTIHQWPATLVQPVGSPLSLECTVEGTSNPNLYWYRQAAGRGLQLLFYSVGIGQISSEVPQNLSASRPQDRQFILSSKKLLLSDSGFYLCAWTPDRGGYTFGSGTRLTVV.

The rearrangement uses TRBV9 and TRBJ1-3; a weak D match, TRBD1 (5 bases). This CDR3 region has 15 residues. The V gene's germline CDR1 is SGDLS and CDR2 YYNGEE. V was trimmed by 3 bases and J by 0 bases, leaving 10 bases between them. The CDR3 reads CASSAQTASGNTIYF. In nucleotides, the CDR3 is TGTGCCAGCAGCGCCCAGACAGCCTCTGGAAACACCATATATTTT.

In its sample, this clone was seen a few times. The chain recombines TRBV30 with TRBJ2-7; D is unclear. The CDR3 has 12 amino acids. Germline assignment: CDR1 GTSNPN and CDR2 SVGIG (reference sequence). Trimming stripped 0 bases from V and 4 bases from J, with 7 bases between. The CDR3 loop reads CAWSVVRYEQYF. The CDR3 region has the DNA TGTGCCTGGAGTGTTGTTCGGTACGAGCAGTACTTC.

This clone has a handful of counts. The CDR3 nucleotides read TGTGCCAGCTCACCACCGGCAGGGCCGAACACTGAAGCTTTCTTT. Translated, it gives CASSPPAGPNTEAFF. The gene calls are TRBV18 and TRBJ1-1, with D perhaps TRBD1 (5 bases). V was cut by 0 bases and J by 1 base, with 9 bases left in between. The length of the CDR3 is 15 residues. From germline, CDR1 is KGHSH and CDR2 LQKENI.

This rearrangement joins TRBV15 to TRBJ2-7, with TRBD1 matching 8 bases. The CDR3 consists of 14 residues. V shed 0 bases, J shed 6 bases, and the junction held 4 bases outside the gene matches. The V gene's germline CDR1 is LNHNV and CDR2 YYDKDF (reference sequence). This CDR3 is CATSRDGRGREQYF. The DNA of the CDR3 is TGTGCCACCAGCAGAGATGGCAGGGGGCGCGAGCAGTACTTC.

This chain links TRBV11-2 with TRBJ2-5; 7 bases map to TRBD2. The CDR3 has 15 amino acids. CDR1 is SGHAT, CDR2 FQNNGV, per germline. After removal of 3 bases from V and 4 bases from J, the junction contained 8 bases not matched to a gene. The CDR3 protein is CASSFAGWGGETQYF. The CDR3 nucleotides are TGTGCCAGCAGCTTTGCGGGGTGGGGGGGAGAGACCCAGTACTTC.

The CDR3 sequence: CSAPTAGTMNTEAFF. The DNA for the CDR3 is TGCAGCGCTCCTACAGCCGGGACAATGAACACTGAAGCTTTCTTT. V gene TRBV29-1 combines with J gene TRBJ1-1, with D possibly being TRBD1 (6 bases). V lost 7 bases and J lost 0, with 18 bases in between. This CDR3 region has 15 residues. Per germline, CDR1 SQVTM and CDR2 ANQGSEA.

The chain recombines TRBV5-6 with TRBJ2-5; D is uncertain. Trimming took off 2 bases at V and 5 bases at J, with 16 bases between the two ends. The CDR3 is 15 residues long. Germline V gives CDR1 SGHDT, CDR2 YYEEEE. CDR3 in amino acids: CASSLVWSSRETQYF. CDR3 DNA sequence: TGTGCCAGCAGCTTAGTCTGGTCCTCCAGGGAGACCCAGTACTTC.

This chain connects TRBV2 to TRBJ1-6; D remains ambiguous. Germline CDR1 SNHLY, CDR2 FYNNEI. The CDR3 runs to 14 residues. Trimming cost V 6 bases and J 6 bases, with 12 bases left between them. For the CDR3, the DNA is TGTGCCAGCAGCGGGATAACGACTAATTCACCCCTCCACTTT. This sequence encodes CASSGITTNSPLHF.

This chain connects TRBV7-9 to TRBJ1-2; D may be TRBD1 (5 bases). The CDR3 is 14 residues long. CDR1 is SEHNR, CDR2 FQNEAQ, per germline (reference sequence). The V gene lost 1 base and the J gene lost 7 bases, with 13 bases spanning the gap. CDR3 nucleotides: TGTGCCAGCAGCTTAGAATCCAGGGACTCTGGCTACACCTTC. This encodes CASSLESRDSGYTF.

V and J are TRBV18 and TRBJ1-5, with TRBD1 matching 7 bases. The ends lost 6 bases at V and 4 bases at J; junction bases unmatched: 6. CDR3 length equals 14 residues. Germline CDR1 is KGHSH and CDR2 is LQKENI. As DNA, the CDR3 is TGTGCCAGCTCGAGGGACAGTGATAATCAGCCCCAGCATTTT. It translates to CASSRDSDNQPQHF.

The chain employs TRBV19 and TRBJ2-5, with D hard to call. CDR1 is LNHDA and CDR2 is SQIVND in the germline V gene (reference sequence). V was pared by 3 bases and J by 2 bases, with 7 bases between. The CDR3 contains 13 residues. CDR3 amino acids: CASSIGEQETQYF. The CDR3 DNA reads TGTGCCAGTAGTATCGGAGAACAAGAGACCCAGTACTTC.

V and J are TRBV6-5 and TRBJ2-5; D is perhaps TRBD2 (5 bases). The germline V gene has CDR1 MNHEY and CDR2 SVGAGI. This CDR3 comprises 14 residues. V was cut by 2 bases and J by 6 bases, with 13 bases left in between. CDR3 nucleotides: TGTGCCAGCAGTTACGACGGTTTCGGGAAGACCCAGTACTTC. Translation gives CASSYDGFGKTQYF.

V usage is TRBV7-2 and J usage is TRBJ2-7; D is perhaps TRBD1 (6 bases). From germline, CDR1 is SGHTA and CDR2 FQGNSA. Between the trimmed V and J ends, which lost 4 bases and 6 bases, there was a span of 7 bases. This CDR3 contains 11 residues. CDR3 protein: CASSSGVEQYF. The CDR3 DNA reads TGTGCCAGCAGCTCAGGGGTCGAGCAGTACTTC.

The chain links TRBV5-8 to TRBJ1-2; 7 bases match TRBD1. The CDR3 sequence is 15 residues long. Germline-derived CDR1 and CDR2 are SGHTS and YDEGEE. The V segment lost 0 bases and the J segment 4 bases; nucleotides outside the gene matches: 6. The CDR3 loop reads CASSLVQGILYGYTF. The CDR3 DNA sequence: TGTGCCAGCAGCTTGGTACAGGGGATCCTCTATGGCTACACCTTC.